This T cell receptor beta chain was identified during a study of T cells after yellow fever vaccination. The study's findings and limits: Reappearance after the booster was seen for most primary-vaccination clones, at around 95% CD4 and around 90% CD8.

The CDR3 is made up of 15 amino acids. The V gene's germline CDR1 is SGDLS and CDR2 YYNGEE. V shed 0 bases, J shed 4 bases, and the junction held 2 bases outside the gene matches. This clonotype occurred a few times. Antigen: not known. TCRdb reprocessed the 5' RACE reads with MiXCR, giving one entry per CDR3 protein. The table has 550,000 or so distinct CDR3 sequences, roughly a fifth seen once; the top ten hold roughly 13%. This specimen was PBMCs, taken 15 days after the yellow fever booster vaccination. The genes are TRBV9 and TRBJ2-2, with 8 nucleotides matching TRBD2. The sequence was obtained from a man in his thirties or forties who received the YFV17D yellow fever vaccine. The CDR3 DNA follows: TGTGCCAGCAGCGTAGTTAGCGGGGCCACCGGGGAGCTGTTTTTT. Translating it yields CASSVVSGATGELFF.